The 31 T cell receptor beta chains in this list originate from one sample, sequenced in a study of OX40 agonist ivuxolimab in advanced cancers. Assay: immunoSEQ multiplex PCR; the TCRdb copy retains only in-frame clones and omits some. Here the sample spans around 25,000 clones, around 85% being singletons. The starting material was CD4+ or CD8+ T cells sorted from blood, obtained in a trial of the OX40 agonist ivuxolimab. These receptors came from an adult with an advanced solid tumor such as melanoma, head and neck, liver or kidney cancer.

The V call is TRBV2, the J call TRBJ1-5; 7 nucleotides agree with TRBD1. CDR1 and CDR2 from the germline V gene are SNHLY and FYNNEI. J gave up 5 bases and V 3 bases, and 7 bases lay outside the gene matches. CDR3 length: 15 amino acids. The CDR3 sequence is CASSDRGQVDQPQHF. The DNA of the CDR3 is TGTGCCAGCAGTGACCGAGGACAGGTGGATCAGCCCCAGCATTTT.

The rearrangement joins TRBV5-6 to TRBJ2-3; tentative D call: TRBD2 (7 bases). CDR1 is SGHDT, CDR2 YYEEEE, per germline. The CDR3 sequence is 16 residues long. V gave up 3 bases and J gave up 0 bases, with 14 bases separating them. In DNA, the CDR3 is TGTGCCAGCAGCTCCTTGGGGGGGCCCAGCACAGATACGCAGTATTTT. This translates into CASSSLGGPSTDTQYF.

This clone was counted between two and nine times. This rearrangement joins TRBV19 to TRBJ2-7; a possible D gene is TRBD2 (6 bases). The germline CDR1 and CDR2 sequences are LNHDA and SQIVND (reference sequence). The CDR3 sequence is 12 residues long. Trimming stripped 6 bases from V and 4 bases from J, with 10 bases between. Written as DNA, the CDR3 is TGTGCCAGTAGCCGAGGAGGGTACGAGCAGTACTTC. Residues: CASSRGGYEQYF.

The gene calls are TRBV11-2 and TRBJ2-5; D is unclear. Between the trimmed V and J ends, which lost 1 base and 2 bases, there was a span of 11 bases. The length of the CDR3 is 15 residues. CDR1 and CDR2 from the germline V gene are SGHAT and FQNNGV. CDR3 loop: CASSLVPGRQETQYF. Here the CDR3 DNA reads TGTGCCAGCAGCTTAGTTCCGGGCAGACAAGAGACCCAGTACTTC.

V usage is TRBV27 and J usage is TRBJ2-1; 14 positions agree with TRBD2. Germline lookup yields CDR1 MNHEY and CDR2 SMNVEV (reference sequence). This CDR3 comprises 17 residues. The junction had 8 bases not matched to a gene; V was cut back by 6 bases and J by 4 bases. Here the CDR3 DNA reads TGTGCCAGCAGCCGTGGGACTAGCGGGGGCCCTTACAATGAGCAGTTCTTC. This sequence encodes CASSRGTSGGPYNEQFF.

The CDR3: CAWKASGQLYEQYF. Here the CDR3 DNA reads TGTGCCTGGAAAGCATCGGGACAGCTCTACGAGCAGTACTTC. This chain links TRBV30 with TRBJ2-7; 7 bases fit TRBD1. The length of the CDR3 is 14 residues. Per germline, CDR1 GTSNPN and CDR2 SVGIG (reference sequence). Germline trimming cut 4 bases from V and 3 bases from J; bases unmatched to any gene: 9.

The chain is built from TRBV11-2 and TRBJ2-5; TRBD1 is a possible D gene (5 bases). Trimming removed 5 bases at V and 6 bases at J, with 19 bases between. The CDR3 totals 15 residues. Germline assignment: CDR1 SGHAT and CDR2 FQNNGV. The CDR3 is CASSDTGWGRKTQYF. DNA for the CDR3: TGTGCCAGCAGCGACACAGGATGGGGCAGGAAGACCCAGTACTTC.

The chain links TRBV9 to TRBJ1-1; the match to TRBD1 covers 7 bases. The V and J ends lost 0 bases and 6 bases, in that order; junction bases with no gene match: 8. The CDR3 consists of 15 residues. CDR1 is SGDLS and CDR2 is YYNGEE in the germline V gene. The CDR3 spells CASSVAGGQAPEAFF. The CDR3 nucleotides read TGTGCCAGCAGCGTAGCTGGAGGACAGGCCCCTGAAGCTTTCTTT.

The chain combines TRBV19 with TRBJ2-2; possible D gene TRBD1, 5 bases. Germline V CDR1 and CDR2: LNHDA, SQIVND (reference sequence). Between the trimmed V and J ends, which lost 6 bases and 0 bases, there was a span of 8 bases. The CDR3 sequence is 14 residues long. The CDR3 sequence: CASRGASNTGELFF. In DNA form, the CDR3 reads TGTGCCAGTAGAGGGGCCTCGAACACCGGGGAGCTGTTTTTT.

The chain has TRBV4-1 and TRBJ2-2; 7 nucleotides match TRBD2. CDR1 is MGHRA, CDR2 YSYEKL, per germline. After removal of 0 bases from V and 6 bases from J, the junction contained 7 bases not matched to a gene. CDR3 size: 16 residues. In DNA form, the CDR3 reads TGCGCCAGCAGCCAAGATCAGGGAGGGGTGGCCGGGGAGCTGTTTTTT. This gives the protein CASSQDQGGVAGELFF.

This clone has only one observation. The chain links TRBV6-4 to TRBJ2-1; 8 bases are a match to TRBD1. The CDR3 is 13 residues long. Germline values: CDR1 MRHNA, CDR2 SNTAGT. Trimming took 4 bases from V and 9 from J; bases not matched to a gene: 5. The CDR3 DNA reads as TGTGCCAGCAGTGTCGACAGGGGCGGTGAGCAGTTCTTC. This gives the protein CASSVDRGGEQFF.

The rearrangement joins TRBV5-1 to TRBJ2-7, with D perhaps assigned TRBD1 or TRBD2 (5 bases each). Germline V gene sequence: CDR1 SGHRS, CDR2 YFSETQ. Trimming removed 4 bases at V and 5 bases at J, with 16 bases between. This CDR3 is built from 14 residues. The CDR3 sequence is CASSRTGTADEQYF. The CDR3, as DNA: TGCGCCAGCAGCCGGACCGGGACGGCCGACGAGCAGTACTTC. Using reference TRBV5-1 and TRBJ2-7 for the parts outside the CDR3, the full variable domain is KAGVTQTPRYLIKTRGQQVTLSCSPISGHRSVSWYQQTPGQGLQFLFEYFSETQRNKGNFPGRFSGRQFSNSRSEMNVSTLELGDSALYLCASSRTGTADEQYFGPGTRLTVT.

CDR3 sequence reads: CASSKPGLAGPTGELFF. Written as DNA, the CDR3 is TGTGCCAGTAGTAAGCCGGGACTAGCGGGTCCAACCGGGGAGCTGTTTTTT. This rearrangement joins TRBV19 to TRBJ2-2; TRBD2 matches 12 bases. The CDR3 is 17 amino acids. The V gene's germline CDR1 is LNHDA and CDR2 SQIVND (reference sequence). Trimming cost V 4 bases and J 5 bases; bases outside gene matches: 8.

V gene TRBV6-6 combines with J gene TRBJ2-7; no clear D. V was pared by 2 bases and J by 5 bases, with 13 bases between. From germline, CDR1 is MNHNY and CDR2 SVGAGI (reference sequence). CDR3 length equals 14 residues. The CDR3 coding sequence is TGTGCCAGCAGTTACACCGAGTGGGTTCACGAGCAGTACTTC. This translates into CASSYTEWVHEQYF.

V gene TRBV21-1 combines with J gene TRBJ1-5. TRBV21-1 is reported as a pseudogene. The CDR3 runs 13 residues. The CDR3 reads CASVAGTNQPQHF. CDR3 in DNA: TGTGCCAGCGTGGCGGGGACTAATCAGCCCCAGCATTTT.

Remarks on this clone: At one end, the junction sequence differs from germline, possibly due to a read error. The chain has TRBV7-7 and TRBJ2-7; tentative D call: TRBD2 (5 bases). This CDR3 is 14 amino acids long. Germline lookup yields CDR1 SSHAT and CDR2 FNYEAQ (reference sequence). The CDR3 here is CASSVTSGSYEQYF. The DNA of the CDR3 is TGTGCTAGCAGCGTAACCAGCGGCTCCTACGAGCAGTACTTC. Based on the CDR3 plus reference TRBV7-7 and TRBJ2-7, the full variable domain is GAGVSQSPRYKVTKRGQDVTLRCDPISSHATLYWYQQALGQGPEFLTYFNYEAQPDKSGLPSDRFSAERPEGSISTLTIQRTEQRDSAMYRCASSVTSGSYEQYFGPGTRLTVT.

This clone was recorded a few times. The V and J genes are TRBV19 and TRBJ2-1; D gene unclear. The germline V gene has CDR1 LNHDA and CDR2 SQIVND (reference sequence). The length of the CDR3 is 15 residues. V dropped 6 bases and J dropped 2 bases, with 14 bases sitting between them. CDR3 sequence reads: CASRKAVQTYNEQFF. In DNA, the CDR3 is TGTGCCAGTAGAAAGGCGGTCCAAACCTACAATGAGCAGTTCTTC. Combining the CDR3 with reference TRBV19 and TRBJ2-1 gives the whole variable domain DGGITQSPKYLFRKEGQNVTLSCEQNLNHDAMYWYRQDPGQGLRLIYYSQIVNDFQKGDIAEGYSVSREKKESFPLTVTSAQKNPTAFYLCASRKAVQTYNEQFFGPGTRLTVL.

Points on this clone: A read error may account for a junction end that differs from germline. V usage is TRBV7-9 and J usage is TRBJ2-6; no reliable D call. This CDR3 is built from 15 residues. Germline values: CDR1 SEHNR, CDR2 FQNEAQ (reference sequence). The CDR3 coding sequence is TGCGCCAGCAGCCAACAGAGCTCTGGGGCCAACGTCCTGACTTTC. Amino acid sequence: CASSQQSSGANVLTF.

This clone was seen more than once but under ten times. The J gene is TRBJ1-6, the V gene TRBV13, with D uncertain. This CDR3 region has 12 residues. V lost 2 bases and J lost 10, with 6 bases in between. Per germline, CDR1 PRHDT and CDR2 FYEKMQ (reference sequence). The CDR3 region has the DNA TGTGCCAGCAGCTTAAATTCCTCACCCCTCCACTTT. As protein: CASSLNSSPLHF.

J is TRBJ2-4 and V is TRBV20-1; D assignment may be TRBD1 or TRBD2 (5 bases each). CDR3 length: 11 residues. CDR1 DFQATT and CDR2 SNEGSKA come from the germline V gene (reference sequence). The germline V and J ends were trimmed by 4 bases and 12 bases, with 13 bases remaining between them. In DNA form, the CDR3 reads TGCAGTGCTATAGACAGCGGCCGTCAGTACTTC. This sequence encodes CSAIDSGRQYF.

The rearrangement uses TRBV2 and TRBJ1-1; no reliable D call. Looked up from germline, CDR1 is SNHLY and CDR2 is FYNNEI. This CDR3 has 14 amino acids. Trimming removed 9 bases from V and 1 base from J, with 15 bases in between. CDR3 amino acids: CASYRASENTEAFF. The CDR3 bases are TGTGCCAGTTATCGGGCATCTGAGAACACTGAAGCTTTCTTT.

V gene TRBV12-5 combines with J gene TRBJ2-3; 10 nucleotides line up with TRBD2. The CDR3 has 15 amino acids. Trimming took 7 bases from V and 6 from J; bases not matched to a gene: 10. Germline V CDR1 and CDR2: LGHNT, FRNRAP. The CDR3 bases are TGTGCTAGTGCCCTTCTAGCGGGGGTAGGGGATACGCAGTATTTT. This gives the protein CASALLAGVGDTQYF.

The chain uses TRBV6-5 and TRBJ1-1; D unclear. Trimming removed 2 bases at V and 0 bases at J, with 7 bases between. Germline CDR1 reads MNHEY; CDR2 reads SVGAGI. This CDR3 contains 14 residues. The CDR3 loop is CASSYASLNTEAFF. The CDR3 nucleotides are TGTGCCAGCAGTTACGCCTCACTGAACACTGAAGCTTTCTTT.

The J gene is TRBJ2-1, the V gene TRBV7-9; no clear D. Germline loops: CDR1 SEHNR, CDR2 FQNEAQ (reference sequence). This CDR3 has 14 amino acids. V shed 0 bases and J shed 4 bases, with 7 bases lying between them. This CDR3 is CASSLARRYNEQFF. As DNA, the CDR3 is TGTGCCAGCAGCTTAGCTAGGCGGTACAATGAGCAGTTCTTC.

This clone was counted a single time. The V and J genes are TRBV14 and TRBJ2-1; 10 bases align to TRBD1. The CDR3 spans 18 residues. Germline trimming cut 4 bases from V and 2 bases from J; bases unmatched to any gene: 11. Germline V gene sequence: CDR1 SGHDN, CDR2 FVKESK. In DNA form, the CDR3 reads TGTGCCAGCAGCCCGGGACAGGGGCCCCTCTTTGCCTACAATGAGCAGTTCTTC. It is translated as CASSPGQGPLFAYNEQFF.

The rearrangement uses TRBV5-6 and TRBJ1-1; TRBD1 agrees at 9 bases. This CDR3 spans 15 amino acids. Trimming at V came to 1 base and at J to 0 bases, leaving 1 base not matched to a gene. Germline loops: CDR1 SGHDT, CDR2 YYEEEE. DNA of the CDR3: TGTGCCAGCAGCTTGAGGACAGGGGTGAACACTGAAGCTTTCTTT. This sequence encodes CASSLRTGVNTEAFF.

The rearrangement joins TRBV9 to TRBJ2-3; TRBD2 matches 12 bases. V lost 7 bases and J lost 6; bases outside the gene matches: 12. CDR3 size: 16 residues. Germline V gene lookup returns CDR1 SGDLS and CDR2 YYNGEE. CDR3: CASATRLAGVGDTQYF. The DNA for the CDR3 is TGTGCCAGCGCGACCCGACTAGCGGGGGTGGGGGATACGCAGTATTTT.

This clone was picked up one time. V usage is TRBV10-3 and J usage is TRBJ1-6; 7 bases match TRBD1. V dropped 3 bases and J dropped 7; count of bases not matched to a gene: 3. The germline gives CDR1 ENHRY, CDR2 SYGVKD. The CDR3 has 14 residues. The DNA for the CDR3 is TGTGCCATCAGTGAATTACAGGGGAATTCACCCCTCCACTTT. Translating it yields CAISELQGNSPLHF.

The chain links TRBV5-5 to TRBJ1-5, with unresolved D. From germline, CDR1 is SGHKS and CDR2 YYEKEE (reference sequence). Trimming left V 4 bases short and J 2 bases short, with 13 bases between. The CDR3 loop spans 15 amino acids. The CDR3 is CASSVGPERNQPQHF. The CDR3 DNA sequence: TGTGCCAGCAGCGTGGGCCCTGAACGCAATCAGCCCCAGCATTTT.

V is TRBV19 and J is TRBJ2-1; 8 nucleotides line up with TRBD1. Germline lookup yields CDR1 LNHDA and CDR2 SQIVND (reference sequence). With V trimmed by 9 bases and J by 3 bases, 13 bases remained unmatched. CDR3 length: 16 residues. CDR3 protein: CASTPSPTGVYNEQFF. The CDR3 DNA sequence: TGTGCCAGCACCCCTAGCCCGACAGGGGTCTACAATGAGCAGTTCTTC.

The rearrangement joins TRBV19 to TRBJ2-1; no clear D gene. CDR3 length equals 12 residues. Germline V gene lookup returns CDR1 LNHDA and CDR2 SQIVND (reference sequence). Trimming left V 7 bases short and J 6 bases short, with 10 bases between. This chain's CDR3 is CASTAVGNEQFF. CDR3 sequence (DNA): TGTGCCAGTACGGCGGTAGGCAATGAGCAGTTCTTC. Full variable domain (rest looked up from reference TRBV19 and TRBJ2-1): DGGITQSPKYLFRKEGQNVTLSCEQNLNHDAMYWYRQDPGQGLRLIYYSQIVNDFQKGDIAEGYSVSREKKESFPLTVTSAQKNPTAFYLCASTAVGNEQFFGPGTRLTVL.